Sequencing of this TCR beta chain was carried out in a study of neurological immune-mediated disorders (dated by TCRdb to between 2018 and 2021). Some background on the complete study: Peripheral blood TCR-beta repertoires from HTLV-I-associated myelopathy (HAM/TSP) patients, multiple sclerosis patients and healthy controls were compared by UMI-based sequencing. Of the approximately 70 subjects in the cohort, about 14 were HAM/TSP patients, some 34 were multiple sclerosis patients, and some 20 were healthy controls. Longitudinal HAM/TSP and healthy donors had 3 time-points each (about 3-45 month intervals). The approximately 110 TCR-beta libraries covered PBMC samples along with longitudinal samples, technical triplicates, and paired sorted CD4+ and CD8+ T-cell subsets.

On the study overall, not on this receptor specifically: Across subjects, expanded clones never shared an identical CDR3 amino acid sequence, which suggests that the TCR-beta repertoires in every group were private. TCR clonal expansion was highest in HAM/TSP patients and lowest in MS patients, with MS patients falling below even healthy controls.

This clonotype has at least ten counts. Its target antigen remains unknown. Per-nucleotide qualities are absent, and no much larger clonotype sits a single base away. In the paper's terms, the time point label means: longitudinal time-point 1 (baseline). The healthy controls were volunteers from a blood bank in Maryland, USA. For the unsorted PBMC libraries, 2 million PBMCs were stored in RNAlater at -80 degrees C until RNA extraction and were used to generate the libraries. PBMCs were separated from peripheral blood using Ficoll-Hypaque density gradient centrifugation and then cryopreserved in liquid nitrogen. The germline V gene supplies CDR1 SGHTA and CDR2 FQGTGA. The CDR3 sequence holds 15 residues, the cysteine and phenylalanine included. Kept here is only the CDR3 DNA, which spans 45 bases and is read in frame from base 1. The V end gives up 6 bases and the J end 0 bases, leaving 5 bases in the junction not matched to a gene.

cDNA was synthesized by template-switch 5'RACE using a primer carrying a 10-nucleotide random unique molecular identifier by which each TCR transcript was tagged. Every sequencing run covered 15-18 subjects and yielded more than 160 million TCR-beta sequences. The RNeasy kit was used for extraction of total RNA. The KAPA Real-time Library Amplification kit was used to amplify TCR-beta VDJ regions with primers targeting the TCR constant region and the 5'RACE anchor. Sample indexes and Illumina adaptors were added in a first PCR, and a second PCR then increased library yield. After Ampure bead purification, the TCR product of roughly 650 bp was size-selected on a 2% E-gel SizeSelection system. Before pooling, library quality was checked on a Bioanalyzer, concentration was measured with Qubit, and libraries were quantified with the Kapa Library Quantification kit. Paired-end 2 x 150 bp sequencing of the libraries was performed on an Illumina HiSeq 2500. To increase sequence diversity, about 23-32% phiX was spiked into each library pool. On the authors' methods: Quality-filtered reads were processed with the UMI-based MiGEC pipeline, and over 75% of raw TCR sequences were removed by the MiGEC pipeline during error correction. VDJ genes were aligned to IMGT germline references, and clonotypes were defined by unique CDR3 amino acid sequence plus V-J genes. VDJtools evaluated clonal expansion, Shannon diversity and CDR3 relatedness (CalcPairwiseDistances, ClusterSamples); CLCbio workbench built phylogenetic trees. A clone was classed as expanded if it had 8 or more unique UMIs, a cutoff based on coefficient-of-variation modelling across technical triplicates. TCRdb ran its own pipeline on the public reads, namely fastp trimming at Q25 and MiXCR clone calling, and kept in-frame beta chains. Rows matching on CDR3 protein sequence are summarized as one entry with the most common DNA and genes. The V and J calls were determined by TCRdb, not by the authors. The sample profile shows under 90,000 distinct CDR3 sequences; about 10% of them were found once. Of the sample, around a tenth is held by the ten largest clones.

This sequence uses TRBV7-3 and TRBJ2-1, and TRBD1 matches 7 of the central bases. The receptor's source is a man younger than 40 in good health. Specimen: PBMCs. The CDR3 region has the sequence CASSLSGGSYNEQFF. In nucleotides, the sequence is TGTGCCAGCAGTTTGTCAGGGGGCTCCTACAATGAGCAGTTCTTC.